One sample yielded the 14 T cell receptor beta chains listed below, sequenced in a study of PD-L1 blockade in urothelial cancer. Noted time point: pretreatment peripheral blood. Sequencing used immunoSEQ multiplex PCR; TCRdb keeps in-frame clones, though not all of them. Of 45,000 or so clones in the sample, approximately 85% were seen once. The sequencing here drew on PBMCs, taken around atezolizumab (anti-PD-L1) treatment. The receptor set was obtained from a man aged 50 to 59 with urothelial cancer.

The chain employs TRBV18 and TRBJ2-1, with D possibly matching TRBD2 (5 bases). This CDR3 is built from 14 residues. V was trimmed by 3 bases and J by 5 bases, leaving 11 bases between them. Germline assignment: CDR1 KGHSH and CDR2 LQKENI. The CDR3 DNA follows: TGTGCCAGCTCACCCAGGACTGGAGACAATGAGCAGTTCTTC. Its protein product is CASSPRTGDNEQFF.

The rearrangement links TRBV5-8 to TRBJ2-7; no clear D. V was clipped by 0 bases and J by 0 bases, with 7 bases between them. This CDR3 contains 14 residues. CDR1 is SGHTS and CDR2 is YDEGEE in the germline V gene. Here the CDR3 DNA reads TGTGCCAGCAGCTTGGGCTGGGGCTCCTACGAGCAGTACGTC. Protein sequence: CASSLGWGSYEQYV.

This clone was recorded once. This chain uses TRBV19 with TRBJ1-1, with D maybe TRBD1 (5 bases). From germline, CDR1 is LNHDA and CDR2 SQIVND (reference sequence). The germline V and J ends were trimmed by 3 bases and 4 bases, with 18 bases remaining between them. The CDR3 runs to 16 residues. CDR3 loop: CASSIGAGERGTEAFF. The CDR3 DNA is TGTGCCAGTAGTATTGGGGCGGGGGAGAGAGGCACTGAAGCTTTCTTT.

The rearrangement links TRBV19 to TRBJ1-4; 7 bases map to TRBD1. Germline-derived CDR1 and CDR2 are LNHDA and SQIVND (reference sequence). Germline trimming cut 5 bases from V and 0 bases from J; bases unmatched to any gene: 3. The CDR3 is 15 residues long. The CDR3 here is CASSRQGSTNEKLFF. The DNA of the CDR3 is TGTGCCAGTAGTCGACAGGGATCAACTAATGAAAAACTGTTTTTT.

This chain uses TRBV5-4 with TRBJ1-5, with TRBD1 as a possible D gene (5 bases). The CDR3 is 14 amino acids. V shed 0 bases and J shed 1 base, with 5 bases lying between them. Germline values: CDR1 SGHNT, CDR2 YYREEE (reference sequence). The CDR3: CASSLEGSNQPQHF. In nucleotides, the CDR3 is TGTGCCAGCAGCTTGGAGGGGAGCAATCAGCCCCAGCATTTT.

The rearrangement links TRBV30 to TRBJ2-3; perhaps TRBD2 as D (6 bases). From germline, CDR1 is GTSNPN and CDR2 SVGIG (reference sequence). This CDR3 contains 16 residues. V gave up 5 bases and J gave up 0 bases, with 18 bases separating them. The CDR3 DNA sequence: TGTGCCTGGGATAAGGGGTTTAGCGGAAGCACAGATACGCAGTATTTT. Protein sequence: CAWDKGFSGSTDTQYF.

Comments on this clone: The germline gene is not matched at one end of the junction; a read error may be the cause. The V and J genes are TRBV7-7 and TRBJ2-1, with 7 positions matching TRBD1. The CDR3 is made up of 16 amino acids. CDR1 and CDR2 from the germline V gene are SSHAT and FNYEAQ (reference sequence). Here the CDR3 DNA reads TGTGCTAGCAGCCCTACAGGGGCCTCAGTTCCAATAGAGCAGTTCTTC. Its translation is CASSPTGASVPIEQFF. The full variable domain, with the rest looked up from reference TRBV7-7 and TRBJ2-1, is GAGVSQSPRYKVTKRGQDVTLRCDPISSHATLYWYQQALGQGPEFLTYFNYEAQPDKSGLPSDRFSAERPEGSISTLTIQRTEQRDSAMYRCASSPTGASVPIEQFFGPGTRLTVL.

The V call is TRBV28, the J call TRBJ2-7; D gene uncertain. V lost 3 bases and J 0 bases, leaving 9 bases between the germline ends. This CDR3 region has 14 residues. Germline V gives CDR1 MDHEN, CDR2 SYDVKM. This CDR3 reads CASSLRISSYEQYV. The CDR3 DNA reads TGTGCCAGCAGTTTGAGGATCAGCTCCTACGAGCAGTACGTC.

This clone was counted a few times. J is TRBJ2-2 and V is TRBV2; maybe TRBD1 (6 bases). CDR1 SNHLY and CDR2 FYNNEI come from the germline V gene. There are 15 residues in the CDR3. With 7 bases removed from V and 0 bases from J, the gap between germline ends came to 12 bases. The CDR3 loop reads CASKEQGPNTGELFF. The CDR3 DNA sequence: TGTGCCAGCAAAGAACAGGGACCGAACACCGGGGAGCTGTTTTTT. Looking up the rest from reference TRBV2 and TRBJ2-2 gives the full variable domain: EPEVTQTPSHQVTQMGQEVILRCVPISNHLYFYWYRQILGQKVEFLVSFYNNEISEKSEIFDDQFSVERPDGSNFTLKIRSTKLEDSAMYFCASKEQGPNTGELFFGEGSRLTVL.

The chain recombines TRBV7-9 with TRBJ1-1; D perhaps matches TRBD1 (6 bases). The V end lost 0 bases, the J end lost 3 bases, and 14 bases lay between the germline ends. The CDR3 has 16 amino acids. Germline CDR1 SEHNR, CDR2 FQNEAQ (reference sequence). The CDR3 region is CASSLARGGYDTEAFF. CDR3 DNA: TGTGCCAGCAGCTTAGCGCGTGGGGGCTATGACACTGAAGCTTTCTTT. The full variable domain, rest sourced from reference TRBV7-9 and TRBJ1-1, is DTGVSQNPRHKITKRGQNVTFRCDPISEHNRLYWYRQTLGQGPEFLTYFQNEAQLEKSRLLSDRFSAERPKGSFSTLEIQRTEQGDSAMYLCASSLARGGYDTEAFFGQGTRLTVV.

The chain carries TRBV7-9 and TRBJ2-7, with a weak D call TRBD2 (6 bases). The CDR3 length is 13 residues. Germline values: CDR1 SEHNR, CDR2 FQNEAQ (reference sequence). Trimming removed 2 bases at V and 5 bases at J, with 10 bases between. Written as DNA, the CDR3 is TGTGCCAGCAGCTTAACCGGGACTCACGAGCAGTACGTC. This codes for CASSLTGTHEQYV.

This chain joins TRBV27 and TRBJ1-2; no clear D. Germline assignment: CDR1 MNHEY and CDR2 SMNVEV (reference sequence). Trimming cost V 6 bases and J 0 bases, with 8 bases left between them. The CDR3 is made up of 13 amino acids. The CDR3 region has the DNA TGTGCCAGCAGCCGGTTGGCTAACTATGGCTACACCTTC. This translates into CASSRLANYGYTF.

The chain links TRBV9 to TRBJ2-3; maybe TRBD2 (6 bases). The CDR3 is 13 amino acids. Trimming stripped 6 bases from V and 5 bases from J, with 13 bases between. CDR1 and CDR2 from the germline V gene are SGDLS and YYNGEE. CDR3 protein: CASTKSEGDTQYF. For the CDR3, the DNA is TGTGCCAGCACAAAATCGGAGGGAGATACGCAGTATTTT.

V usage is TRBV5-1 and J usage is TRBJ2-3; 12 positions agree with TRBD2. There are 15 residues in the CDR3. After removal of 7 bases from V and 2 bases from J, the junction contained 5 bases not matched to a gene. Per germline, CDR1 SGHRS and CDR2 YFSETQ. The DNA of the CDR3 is TGCGCCAGCTTTCTAGCGGGGGGGCCCACAGATACGCAGTATTTT. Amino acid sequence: CASFLAGGPTDTQYF.